This T cell receptor beta chain originates from a study of molecular identifiers for immune sequencing clone quantification. Germline loops: CDR1 MNHEY, CDR2 SVGAGI. V was clipped by 4 bases and J by 0 bases, with 10 bases between them. The CDR3 covers 15 residues. TCRdb processed the PCR reads anew with MiXCR; each CDR3 protein has one entry. The data show 63,000 or so distinct CDR3 sequences, with roughly 17% seen just once and roughly 1.5% held by the top ten. Note on this clonotype: The antigen is undetermined.

Findings of the study overall: The study reportedly detected spiked Jurkat TCR RNA from one cell among over 950,000 naive cells.

Sequencing was performed on naive CD8+ T cells from blood, with Jurkat cell RNA spiked in. The subset: FACS-sorted CD8+CD4-CCR7+CD45RA+ naive T cells. The source of this sequence is a human donor in good health. Some libraries in this study had Jurkat cell RNA spiked in. J is TRBJ2-1 and V is TRBV6-5; D gene unclear. The CDR3 protein is CASSSLPVSYNEQFF. The CDR3 DNA is TGTGCCAGCAGTTCTTTGCCTGTCTCCTACAATGAGCAGTTCTTC.